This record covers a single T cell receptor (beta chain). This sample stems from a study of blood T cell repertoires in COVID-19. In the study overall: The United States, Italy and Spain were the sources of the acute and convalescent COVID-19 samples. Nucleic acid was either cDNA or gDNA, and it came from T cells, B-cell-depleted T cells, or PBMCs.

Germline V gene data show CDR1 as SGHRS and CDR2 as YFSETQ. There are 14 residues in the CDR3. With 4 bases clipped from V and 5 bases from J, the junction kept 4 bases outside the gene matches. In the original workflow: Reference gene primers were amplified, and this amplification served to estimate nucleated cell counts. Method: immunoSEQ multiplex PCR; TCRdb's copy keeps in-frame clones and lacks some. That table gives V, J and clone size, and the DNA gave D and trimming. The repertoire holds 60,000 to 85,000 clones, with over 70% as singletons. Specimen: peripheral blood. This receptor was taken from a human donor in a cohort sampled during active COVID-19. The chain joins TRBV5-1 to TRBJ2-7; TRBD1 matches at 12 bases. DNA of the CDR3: TGCGCCAGCAGCCGGGACAGGGGGCAAGACGAGCAGTACTTC. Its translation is CASSRDRGQDEQYF.